This record covers a single T cell receptor (beta chain). J lost 5 bases, V lost 3 bases, and 11 bases had no gene match. This CDR3 comprises 17 residues. The germline V gene encodes CDR1 KGHSH and CDR2 LQKENI. The method was immunoSEQ multiplex PCR; TCRdb's version includes in-frame clones alone and lacks a portion of them. Seen here are 310,000 or so clones, about nine tenths observed once, and the top ten hold approximately 2%. This entry belongs to a study of blood T cell repertoires in COVID-19. Patients in Seattle were enrolled during active infection, then followed longitudinally. V and J are TRBV18 and TRBJ2-7, with TRBD2 identical over 12 bases. The sample consisted of peripheral blood. This clonotype was obtained from a woman aged 25 to 45 with COVID-19, enrolled during active disease. CDR3 amino acids: CASSPPSGRALGDEQYF. CDR3 nucleotide sequence: TGTGCCAGCTCACCCCCTAGCGGGAGGGCCCTCGGAGACGAGCAGTACTTC.